Described below is a single T cell receptor beta chain sequence and its context. Per the study methods: After removing out-of-frame reads, millions of distinct TCRbeta sequences remained. Clones were sequenced by immunoSEQ multiplex PCR, and TCRdb holds only the in-frame ones, with some missing. V and J calls and clone size are copied from that table; D and trimming were computed from the DNA. The sample includes tens of thousands of clones, over 60% of them seen just once. The sort gate was single viable CD3+CD4+CD8-CD45RO+ cells for memory CD4+ T cells. Trimming took off 3 bases at V and 1 base at J, with 4 bases between the two ends. The CDR3 runs 13 residues. CDR1 and CDR2 from the germline V gene are SGHVS and FQNEAQ. This record comes from a study of memory CD4+ T cells and cytomegalovirus serostatus.

The sequence was obtained from an adult in good health and CMV-seronegative. The chain has TRBV7-8 and TRBJ1-3; unclear D gene. The specimen was memory CD4+ T cells from blood. The CDR3, as DNA: TGTGCCAGCAGCTTCGAATCTGGAAACACCATATATTTT. Its translation is CASSFESGNTIYF.